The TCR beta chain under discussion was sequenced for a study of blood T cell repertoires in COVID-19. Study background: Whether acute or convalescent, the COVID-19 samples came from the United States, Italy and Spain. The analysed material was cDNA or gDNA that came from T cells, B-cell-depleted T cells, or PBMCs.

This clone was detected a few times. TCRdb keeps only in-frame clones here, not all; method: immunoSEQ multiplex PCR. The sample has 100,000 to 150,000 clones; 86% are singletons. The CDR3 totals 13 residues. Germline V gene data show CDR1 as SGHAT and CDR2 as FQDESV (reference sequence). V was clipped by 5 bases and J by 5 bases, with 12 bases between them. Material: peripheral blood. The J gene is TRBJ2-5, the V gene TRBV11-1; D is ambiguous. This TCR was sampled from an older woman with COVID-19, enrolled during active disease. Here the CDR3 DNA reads TGTGCCAGCAGCCCAAAAGTCCAGGAGACCCAGTACTTC. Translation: CASSPKVQETQYF. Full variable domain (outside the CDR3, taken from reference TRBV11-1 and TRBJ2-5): EAEVAQSPRYKITEKSQAVAFWCDPISGHATLYWYRQILGQGPELLVQFQDESVVDDSQLPKDRFSAERLKGVDSTLKIQPAELGDSAMYLCASSPKVQETQYFGPGTRLLVL.